This T cell receptor beta chain was identified in a study of T-cell reconstitution after alpha-beta-depleted transplantation in children. This clonotype turned up a few times. The V segment lost 4 bases and the J segment 3 bases; nucleotides outside the gene matches: 4. CDR3 size: 15 residues. It was with unique molecular identifiers that the TCRbeta library was prepared. TCRdb fed the PCR reads into MiXCR, producing one record per CDR3 protein. The sample consists of around 400,000 distinct CDR3 sequences, over 20% of them appearing once. The genes are TRBV12-3 or TRBV12-4 and TRBJ2-2; TRBD1 aligns across 8 bases. This TCR derives from a human donor who donated a stem cell graft to a child with acute myeloid leukemia. The input for sequencing was PBMCs from the stem cell graft donor, taken from the stem cell graft. The CDR3 region is CASSSYRGYTGELFF. In DNA form, the CDR3 reads TGTGCCAGCAGTTCCTACAGGGGGTACACCGGGGAGCTGTTTTTT.